A selection of T cell receptor beta chains follows, all from one sample in a study of cytomegalovirus exposure and HLA in healthy donors. Some clones are missing from TCRdb's copy, which holds only in-frame ones; the method was immunoSEQ multiplex PCR. This sample has about 160,000 clones, with over 80% found just once. What was sequenced was PBMCs. The receptors were gathered from a boy between 2 and 10 years old in good health and CMV-seronegative. Both conserved end residues are part of each CDR3. D genes are given only for firm matches. Only some rows state a clone size, as once, few, many or a class for expanded clones.

TRBD1	TRBV28	TRBJ1-2	-	TGTGCCAGCAGTCCACAAGGACAGGGATTTTATGGCTACACCTTC	CASSPQGQGFYGYTF
TRBD2	TRBV29-1	TRBJ2-3	few	TGCAGCGTCCAGCGGGGGGGGACAGATACGCAGTATTTT	CSVQRGGTDTQYF
TRBD2	TRBV30	TRBJ2-2	-	TGTGCCTGGACCCTGAGATCTAGCGGGGGGACCGGGGAGCTGTTTTTT	CAWTLRSSGGTGELFF
-	TRBV27	TRBJ2-2	-	TGTGCCAGCAGTTTAGCTTGGCAGTACCAGGCCGGGGAGCTGTTTTTT	CASSLAWQYQAGELFF
-	TRBV19	TRBJ2-4	-	TGTGCCAGTAACTTCCCTATTCAGTACTTC	CASNFPIQYF
-	TRBV12-5	TRBJ2-1	-	TGTGCTAGTGTCGAGGGCGGGTACAATGAGCAGTTCTTC	CASVEGGYNEQFF
TRBD1	TRBV7-8	TRBJ2-3	-	TGTGCCAGCAGCTTAGAAGGGACAGGGGTCCTCACAGATACGCAGTATTTT	CASSLEGTGVLTDTQYF
-	TRBV7-8	TRBJ2-1	-	TGTGCCAGCAGCTTAAAGATGAGAGGGAGGCATCAGTTCTTC	CASSLKMRGRHQFF
-	TRBV7-2	TRBJ2-1	-	TGTGCCAGCAGCTTAATCGAGAATGAGCAGTTCTTC	CASSLIENEQFF
-	TRBV7-2	TRBJ2-5	-	TGTGCCAGCAGCGTCTGGTTGGAGCCCATGACCCAGTACTTC	CASSVWLEPMTQYF
-	TRBV6-6	TRBJ1-1	-	TGTGCCAGCTTTTATTCCGGTGAAGCTTTCTTT	CASFYSGEAFF
-	TRBV9	TRBJ1-2	once	TGTGCCAGCAGCGTAGTGGGGGGTCAAGGCTACACCTTC	CASSVVGGQGYTF
TRBD2	TRBV7-9	TRBJ2-2	-	TGTGCCAGCAGCGAGACTAGCGGGGGGGCCGTTGAGCTGTTTTTT	CASSETSGGAVELFF
-	TRBV30	TRBJ1-3	-	TGTGCCTTCAGTTGGGGAAACACCATATATTTT	CAFSWGNTIYF
-	TRBV5-1	TRBJ2-7	-	TGCGCCAGCAGCTTGACGCGGGGATACGAGCAGTACTTC	CASSLTRGYEQYF